The clone carrying this T cell receptor (beta chain) was found a few times. These data are taken from a study of blood T cell repertoires in COVID-19. The overall study: COVID-19 samples from acute and convalescent phases originated in the United States, Italy and Spain. T cells, B-cell-depleted T cells, or PBMCs provided the cDNA or gDNA that served as material.

In the original analysis: Reference gene primer amplification in the assay estimated nucleated cell counts. Clones were read by immunoSEQ multiplex PCR, and TCRdb kept only the in-frame ones, dropping some. The DNA was the basis for D and trimming; V, J and clone size are from that table. Of roughly 140,000 clones in the sample, around 82% were seen once. The CDR3 loop spans 14 amino acids. Germline-derived CDR1 and CDR2 are LNHDA and SQIVND (reference sequence). V shed 1 base and J shed 3 bases, with 10 bases lying between them. Sequencing used peripheral blood. The source is a woman aged 45-65 years with acute or convalescent COVID-19. This chain uses TRBV19 with TRBJ2-7; possibly TRBD2 for D (6 bases). The CDR3 DNA sequence: TGTGCCAGTAGTATAGGTTGGGGGGACTACGAGCAGTACTTC. Translated: CASSIGWGDYEQYF.